The clone carrying this T cell receptor (beta chain) was detected only a few times. The antigen is unknown. Trimming took off 0 bases at V and 4 bases at J, with 10 bases between the two ends. This CDR3 is built from 14 residues. Per the germline V gene, CDR1 is DFQATT and CDR2 is SNEGSKA (reference sequence). The entry originates in a study of T cells in Graves' hyperthyroidism and ophthalmopathy. RNA transcripts served as the template for amplifying TCR beta CDR3 regions. HTBI primers were the set used in a first-round RT-PCR of the TCR CDR3. TCRdb analysed the multiplex PCR reads with MiXCR anew, one entry per CDR3 protein. The sample records about 840,000 distinct CDR3 sequences, approximately 40% being singletons. Study conclusions and caveats: Ophthalmopathy was separated from stable hyperthyroidism by a 13 V-J model.

The patients, who ranged from 18 to 65 in age, presented with newly diagnosed hyperthyroidism lasting under 2 months. Clinical symptoms, serum thyroxine and TRAb, thyroid ultrasound and orbital computed tomography were used for the diagnoses. The chain links TRBV20-1 to TRBJ1-5; no clear D. Sequencing input: blood. The origin of this receptor is a young man with Graves' hyperthyroidism. The CDR3 nucleotides read TGCAGTGCTAGAGATCAGAGCCTTAATCAGCCCCAGCATTTT. Translating gives CSARDQSLNQPQHF.